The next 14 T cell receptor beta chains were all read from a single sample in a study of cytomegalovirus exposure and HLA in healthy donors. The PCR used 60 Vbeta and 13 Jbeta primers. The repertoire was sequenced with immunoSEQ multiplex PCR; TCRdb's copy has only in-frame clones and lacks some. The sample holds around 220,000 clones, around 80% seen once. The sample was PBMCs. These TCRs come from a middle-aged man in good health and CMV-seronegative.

CDR3 DNA: TGTGCCAGCAGCGTAGACGAGGAAAGCACCATATATTTT. It specifies CASSVDEESTIYF. This sequence joins TRBV9 and TRBJ1-3, with D unclear. Germline CDR1 SGDLS, CDR2 YYNGEE. Between the trimmed V and J ends, which lost 0 bases and 9 bases, there was a span of 10 bases. The CDR3 covers 13 residues. Looking up the rest from reference TRBV9 and TRBJ1-3 gives the full variable domain: DSGVTQTPKHLITATGQRVTLRCSPRSGDLSVYWYQQSLDQGLQFLIQYYNGEERAKGNILERFSAQQFPDLHSELNLSSLELGDSALYFCASSVDEESTIYFGEGSWLTVV.

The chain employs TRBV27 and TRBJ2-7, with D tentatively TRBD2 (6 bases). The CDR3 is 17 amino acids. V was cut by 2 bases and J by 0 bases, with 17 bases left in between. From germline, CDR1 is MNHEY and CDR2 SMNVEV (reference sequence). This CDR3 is CASSLKLGQTSSYEQYF. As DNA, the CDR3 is TGTGCCAGCAGTTTAAAATTAGGGCAGACTAGCTCCTACGAGCAGTACTTC.

The CDR3 loop is CATSSTSGEQETQYF. As DNA, the CDR3 is TGTGCCACCAGCTCGACTAGCGGGGAACAAGAGACCCAGTACTTC. The rearrangement joins TRBV15 to TRBJ2-5, with 11 nucleotides matching TRBD2. Per the germline V gene, CDR1 is LNHNV and CDR2 is YYDKDF (reference sequence). Trimming took 5 bases from V and 2 from J; bases not matched to a gene: 4. The CDR3 length is 15 residues.

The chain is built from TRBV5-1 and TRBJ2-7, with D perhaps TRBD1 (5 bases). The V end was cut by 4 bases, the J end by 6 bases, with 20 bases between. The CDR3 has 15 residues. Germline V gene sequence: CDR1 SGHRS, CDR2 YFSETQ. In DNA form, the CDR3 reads TGCGCCAGCAGCCGAGAGAGTGGCAGGGTAAGCGAGCAGTACTTC. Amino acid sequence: CASSRESGRVSEQYF.

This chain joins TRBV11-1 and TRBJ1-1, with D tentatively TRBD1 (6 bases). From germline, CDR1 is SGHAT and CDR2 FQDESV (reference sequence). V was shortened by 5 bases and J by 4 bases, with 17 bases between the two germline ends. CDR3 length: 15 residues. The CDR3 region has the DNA TGTGCCAGCAGCCGGCCCGGGACAAGCGGCACTGAAGCTTTCTTT. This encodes CASSRPGTSGTEAFF.

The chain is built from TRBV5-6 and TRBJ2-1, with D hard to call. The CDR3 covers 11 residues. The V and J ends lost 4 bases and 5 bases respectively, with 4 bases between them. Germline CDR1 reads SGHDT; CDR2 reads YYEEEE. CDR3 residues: CASSHNNEQFF. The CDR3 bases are TGTGCCAGCAGCCACAACAATGAGCAGTTCTTC.

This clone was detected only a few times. DNA for the CDR3: TGTGCCAGCTCACCAGTAGCGGAGGTCTACGAGCAGTACTTC. It translates to CASSPVAEVYEQYF. The chain is built from TRBV18 and TRBJ2-5, with D possibly TRBD2 on 6 matching bases. The better agreement between TRBJ2-7 and the DNA end casts doubt on the J call. The CDR3 covers 14 residues. Germline CDR1 is KGHSH and CDR2 is LQKENI.

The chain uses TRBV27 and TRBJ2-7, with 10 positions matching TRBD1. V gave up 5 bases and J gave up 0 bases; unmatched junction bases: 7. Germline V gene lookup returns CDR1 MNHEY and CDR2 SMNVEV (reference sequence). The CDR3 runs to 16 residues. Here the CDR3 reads CASSNHGQGDSYEQYF. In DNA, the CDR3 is TGTGCCAGCAGTAATCACGGACAGGGGGACTCCTACGAGCAGTACTTC.

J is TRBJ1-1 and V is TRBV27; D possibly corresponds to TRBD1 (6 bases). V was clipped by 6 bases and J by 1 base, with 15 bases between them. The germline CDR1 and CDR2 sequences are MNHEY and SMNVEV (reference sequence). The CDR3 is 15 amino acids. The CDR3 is CASRPPTGWNTEAFF. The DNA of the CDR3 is TGTGCCAGCAGACCCCCCACAGGGTGGAACACTGAAGCTTTCTTT.

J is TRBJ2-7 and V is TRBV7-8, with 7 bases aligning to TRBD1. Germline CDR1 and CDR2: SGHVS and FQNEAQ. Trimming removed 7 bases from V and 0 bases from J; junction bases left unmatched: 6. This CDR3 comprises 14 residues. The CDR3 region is CASKSGQSSYEQYF. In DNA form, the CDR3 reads TGTGCCAGCAAGTCGGGACAGAGCTCCTACGAGCAGTACTTC.

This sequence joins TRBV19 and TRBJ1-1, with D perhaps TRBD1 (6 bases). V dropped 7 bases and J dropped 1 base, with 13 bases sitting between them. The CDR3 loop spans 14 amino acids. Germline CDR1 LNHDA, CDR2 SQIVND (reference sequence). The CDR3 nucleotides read TGTGCCAGTACCACGGACAGTAGGAACACTGAAGCTTTCTTT. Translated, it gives CASTTDSRNTEAFF.

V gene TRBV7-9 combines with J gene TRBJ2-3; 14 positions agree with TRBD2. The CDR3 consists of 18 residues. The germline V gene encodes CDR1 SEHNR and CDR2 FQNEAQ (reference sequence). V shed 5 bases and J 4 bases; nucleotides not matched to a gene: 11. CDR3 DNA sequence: TGTGCCAGCAGCCGACTTGCGGGACTAGCGGGAGAGTCAGATACGCAGTATTTT. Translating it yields CASSRLAGLAGESDTQYF.

The CDR3 DNA sequence: TGTGCCAGCAGTTCCTATACTGACAGGACCTACTGGTCTTTCTTT. Translation: CASSSYTDRTYWSFF. The chain has TRBV28 and TRBJ1-1, with D possibly being TRBD1 (6 bases). Germline V gene sequence: CDR1 MDHEN, CDR2 SYDVKM. V lost 4 bases to trimming and J lost 12 bases, with 24 bases between them. This CDR3 spans 15 amino acids.

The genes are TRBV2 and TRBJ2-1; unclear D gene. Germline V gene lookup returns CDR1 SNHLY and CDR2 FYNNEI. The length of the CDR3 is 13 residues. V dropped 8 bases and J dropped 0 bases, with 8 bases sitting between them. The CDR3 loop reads CASGRSSYNEQFF. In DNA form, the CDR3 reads TGTGCCAGCGGCAGAAGCTCCTACAATGAGCAGTTCTTC.